This TCR beta chain was recovered during a study of blood T cell repertoires in COVID-19. As for the study in general: The cDNA or gDNA used as material had been derived from T cells, B-cell-depleted T cells, or PBMCs.

Germline V gene data show CDR1 as PRHDT and CDR2 as FYEKMQ (reference sequence). CDR3 length: 15 residues. After removal of 4 bases from V and 5 bases from J, the junction contained 10 bases not matched to a gene. Data came from immunoSEQ multiplex PCR; TCRdb stores just in-frame clones and leaves some out. The sample has 150,000 to 200,000 clones, roughly 88% seen once. The age range of participants was about 18 to 89 years, with residence in about two dozen US areas. Sequences were obtained from PBMCs or T cells enriched from blood (not recorded which). The V and J genes are TRBV13 and TRBJ2-7; 8 positions match TRBD1. This receptor was taken from a woman in her late teens or twenties who had recovered from COVID-19. Here the CDR3 reads CASSSEGQGVDEQYF. CDR3 coding DNA: TGTGCCAGCAGCTCAGAAGGACAGGGAGTCGACGAGCAGTACTTC.